This TCR beta chain appears in the sequencing data of a study of blood T cells in healthy people across ages (dated by TCRdb to between 2014 and 2016). As for the study more broadly: In model experiments, template switching captured roughly one uniquely barcoded TCR beta cDNA molecule for every two T cells. Using deep sequencing normalized with unique cDNA molecular identifiers, the study measured how TCR beta repertoire diversity changes with age. Donors were grouped into four age groups: young (average approximately 15 years), middle-aged (39), aged (around 56) and long-lived (82). To avoid experimental bias, donors of different ages were distributed randomly across sequencing lanes. Using the same blood draw, the study looked at two additional independent replicas of 1 million unique cDNA reads for two donors, one aged 18 to 30 and the other aged 80 or older.

According to the germline V gene, CDR1 reads SGHRS and CDR2 reads YFSETQ. CDR3 length: 11 amino acids, cysteine to phenylalanine. Here the CDR3 DNA is all that survives: 33 bases in frame from base 1. The V end loses 4 bases and the J end loses 10 bases, and a stretch of 11 bases separates them. Remarks on this clonotype: Its antigen is unknown. The sample holds no much larger clone one base away, and base qualities are not on file.

The protocol used for the library was 5' RACE. Instrument used: Illumina HiSeq 2500. The second PCR ran for roughly 6 to 11 cycles and used a J-beta primer mix along with a sample-barcoded 5' primer. A unique molecular identifier was introduced onto each TCR beta cDNA molecule by a template-switch 5' adaptor carrying 12 random nucleotides. At least 2.5 million CDR3-containing paired-end reads were obtained from each sample. The Mint cDNA synthesis kit, primed by a TRBC-specific oligonucleotide, was used to synthesize first-strand cDNA from all RNA. After uracil-DNA glycosylase treatment, a first 18-cycle PCR used universal primers M1SS and BC2_uni_R on all cDNA. Regarding the original processing steps: Normalization of each sample was performed by random selection of 1 million high-quality reads, each carrying a distinct molecular identifier. Reads with shared molecular identifiers were discarded instead of being binned into consensus sequences. MiTCR, run with a Q25 quality threshold and the strictest error-elimination algorithm, handled CDR3 identification, clonotype clustering and error correction. A nonparametric unseen species model using Euler transformation provided a lower-bound estimate of total TCR beta diversity. TCRdb passed the public sequencing reads through fastp at Q25 and MiXCR, retaining productive beta sequences. Rows with a matching CDR3 protein are joined into one entry that keeps the most common DNA and genes. The V and J calls reflect TCRdb's pipeline rather than the authors' work. The table for this sample lists fewer than 750,000 distinct CDR3 sequences; more than 45% of them were counted only once. The ten most abundant clones make up roughly 13% of the sample.

General findings and caveats noted by the study authors: Observed TCR beta diversity per million T cells fell roughly linearly with age, and a significant reduction was already apparent by age around 40. The long-lived group showed more naive CD4+ T cells, fewer expanded clones and increased TCR diversity than the aged group, suggesting age selection. Because donor CMV infection status was unknown, age-related changes in expanded clonotypes were potentially confounded. Because profiling used bulk unsorted PBMCs, naive and antigen-experienced compartments could not be compared conclusively. Estimates of total diversity based on one million sequenced T cells were regarded as lower bounds and as underestimates. There was a strong correlation between observed TCR beta diversity and the percentage of naive T cells measured by flow cytometry.

Donors were about 36 systemically healthy Caucasian individuals from Russia aged roughly 6 to 90 years. Around 10 milliliters of peripheral blood were collected from each donor into EDTA-treated Vacutainer tubes. Ficoll-Paque density-gradient centrifugation was used to isolate PBMCs, with at least 6 million obtained per sample. Trizol reagent was used to extract total RNA from PBMCs, with at least 6 micrograms per sample. For every donor, flow cytometry on a PBMC aliquot measured the percentage of naive CD45RAhigh/CD27high T cells. Rearrangement joined TRBV5-1 to TRBJ1-1; perhaps TRBD1 is the D gene, with 6 bases matching. Sequencing was done on a sample of blood. The receptor was derived from a woman of 80 years or more in good health. Here the CDR3 is given as CASSTSGVAFF. The nucleotide sequence reads TGCGCCAGCAGCACTTCAGGGGTAGCTTTCTTT.